This record covers a single TCR beta chain. Recovery meant two consecutive negative NP/OP PCR tests, professional clearance, or resolved symptoms. The germline V gene has CDR1 SGHRS and CDR2 YFSETQ. V lost 4 bases and J lost 0, with 23 bases in between. This CDR3 is 19 amino acids long. This entry is derived from a study of blood T cell repertoires in COVID-19. Study as a whole: Researchers got acute and convalescent COVID-19 samples from the United States, Italy and Spain. PBMCs, B-cell-depleted T cells, or T cells provided the cDNA or gDNA that made up the material.

TCRdb keeps only in-frame clones here, not all; method: immunoSEQ multiplex PCR. The sample comprises hundreds of thousands of clones, more than 85% of which are singletons, and roughly 8.6% rests with the top ten. This sequence was found in a man aged 40-49 years who had recovered from COVID-19. The sample comprised PBMCs or T cells enriched from blood (not recorded which). The V gene is TRBV5-1, the J gene TRBJ2-1; possible D gene TRBD1, 5 bases. The CDR3 DNA reads as TGCGCCAGCAGCGTCAGGCAGGGTGTCGTATCGAGCTCCTACAATGAGCAGTTCTTC. Translated, it gives CASSVRQGVVSSSYNEQFF.